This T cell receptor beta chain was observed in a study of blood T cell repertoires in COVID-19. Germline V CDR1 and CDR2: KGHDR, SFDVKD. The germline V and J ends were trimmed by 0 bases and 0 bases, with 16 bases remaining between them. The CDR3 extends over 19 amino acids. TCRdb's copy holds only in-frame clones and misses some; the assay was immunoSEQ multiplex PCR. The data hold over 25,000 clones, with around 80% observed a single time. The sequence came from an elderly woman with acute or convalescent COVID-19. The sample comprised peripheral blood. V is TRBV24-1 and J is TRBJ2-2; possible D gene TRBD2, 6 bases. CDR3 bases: TGTGCCACCAGTGATTTGCGCGGGACTCCCGGGGCGAACACCGGGGAGCTGTTTTTT. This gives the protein CATSDLRGTPGANTGELFF.